The 26 T cell receptor delta chains in this list originate from one sample, sequenced in a study of gamma-delta chains in newborns, infants, children. TCRdb re-called the reads with CATT. The sample has approximately 12,000 delta-chain clones; about 10% are singletons. The sample comprised blood. All receptors derive from a child who was a newborn, infant or young child, either healthy, febrile or measles-vaccinated (not recorded which).

The table lists this clone with a few counts. The chain is built from TRDV2 and TRDJ3; 7 bases agree with TRDD3. The trim removed 4 bases at V and 0 bases at J, leaving 20 bases unmatched. Germline V CDR1 and CDR2: GEAIGNYY, EKD. This CDR3 comprises 22 residues. The CDR3 protein is CACDTEKNWGQRGSWDTRQMFF. The CDR3 coding sequence is TGTGCCTGTGATACCGAGAAGAACTGGGGACAGAGGGGCTCCTGGGACACCCGACAGATGTTTTTC.

As regards this clone: A far larger clone lies a single base away; this is likely a read error. The V gene is TRDV2, the J gene TRDJ2; TRDD3 might be the D (6 bases). This CDR3 is 13 amino acids long. The germline V gene has CDR1 GEAIGNYY and CDR2 EKD. The DNA for the CDR3 is TGTGCCTGTGGCACCTGGGGGACAGCACAACTCTTCTTT. This gives the protein CACGTWGTAQLFF.

This clone has just a few counts. Additional DNA sequences in this sample encode the identical CDR3. The chain has TRDV2 and TRDJ1; 10 bases match TRDD3. The CDR3 sequence is 15 residues long. V dropped 3 bases and J dropped 2; count of bases not matched to a gene: 5. From germline, CDR1 is GEAIGNYY and CDR2 EKD. The CDR3 loop reads CACDHVLGDTDKLIF. The CDR3 nucleotides are TGTGCCTGTGACCACGTACTGGGGGATACCGATAAACTCATCTTT.

As to this clone: A much larger clone is a single base away; this may be a read error. The V gene was left uncalled, and the J gene is TRDJ1; TRDD3, as called in the table, went unchecked against the DNA. The CDR3 consists of 14 residues. The CDR3 here is CACDTWGMTDKLIF. CDR3 bases: TGTGCCTGTGACACCTGGGGGATGACCGATAAACTCATCTTT.

CDR3 protein: CACDTLGDKDTDKLIF. CDR3 bases: TGTGCCTGTGACACCCTGGGGGACAAAGACACCGATAAACTCATCTTT. The chain combines TRDV2 with TRDJ1; 8 nucleotides agree with TRDD3. TCRdb offers no J gene call, so here the DNA was matched to germline to obtain one. The germline gives CDR1 GEAIGNYY, CDR2 EKD. The CDR3 length is 16 residues. V was clipped by 0 bases and J by 0 bases; unmatched bases: 5.

The chain has TRDV2 and TRDJ1; 9 bases are shared with TRDD3. After removal of 0 bases from V and 0 bases from J, the junction contained 13 bases not matched to a gene. This CDR3 comprises 19 residues. CDR1 and CDR2 (germline): GEAIGNYY, EKD. The DNA for the CDR3 is TGTGCCTGTGACACCATCCGTACTGGGGGACACCTGTACACCGATAAACTCATCTTT. Encoded protein: CACDTIRTGGHLYTDKLIF.

In this sample, this clone turned up a few times. This chain links TRDV2 with TRDJ1; D gene uncertain. The CDR3 has 16 amino acids. The germline V gene encodes CDR1 GEAIGNYY and CDR2 EKD. V was shortened by 3 bases and J by 0 bases, with 16 bases between the two germline ends. CDR3 nucleotide sequence: TGTGCCTGTGACCAAGTACCGAAAATTGACACCGATAAACTCATCTTT. Protein sequence: CACDQVPKIDTDKLIF.

The chain uses TRDV2 and TRDJ1, with TRDD3 matching 12 bases. V shed 3 bases, J shed 0 bases, and the junction held 22 bases outside the gene matches. The length of the CDR3 is 22 residues. Germline V CDR1 and CDR2: GEAIGNYY, EKD. The DNA for the CDR3 is TGTGCCTGTGACCTCGTACTGGGGGATACAGAGAGGAGGAGGGGGTACACCGATAAACTCATCTTT. This translates into CACDLVLGDTERRRGYTDKLIF.

This sequence joins TRDV2 and TRDJ1; 8 bases fit TRDD3. The J segment lost 0 bases and the V segment lost 3 bases, leaving 2 bases of the junction unmatched. The length of the CDR3 is 14 residues. Germline CDR1 and CDR2: GEAIGNYY and EKD. This chain's CDR3 is CACDSWGNTDKLIF. The CDR3 DNA follows: TGTGCCTGTGACTCCTGGGGGAACACCGATAAACTCATCTTT.

This clone was seen a few times. The chain joins TRDV1 to TRDJ1; D gene ambiguous. The CDR3 spans 16 residues. Germline V lookup: CDR1 TSWWSYY, CDR2 QGS. Trimming left V 5 bases short and J 0 bases short, with 16 bases between. CDR3 residues: CALGCPVLDYTDKLIF. CDR3 nucleotide sequence: TGTGCTCTTGGGTGTCCCGTACTTGATTACACCGATAAACTCATCTTT.

The chain links TRDV2 to TRDJ2; D may be TRDD3 (6 bases). The length of the CDR3 is 17 residues. Per the germline V gene, CDR1 is GEAIGNYY and CDR2 is EKD. Trimming left V 1 base short and J 0 bases short, with 14 bases between. The CDR3, as DNA: TGTGCCTGTGACACAGTCGGGGATCTAACTTTGACAGCACAACTCTTCTTT. The encoded protein is CACDTVGDLTLTAQLFF.

With respect to this clone: At one end, the junction sequence differs from germline, possibly due to a read error. V usage is TRDV2 and J usage is TRDJ1; 11 positions match TRDD3. The CDR3 consists of 18 residues. Germline V gene lookup returns CDR1 GEAIGNYY and CDR2 EKD. This chain's CDR3 is CACQLLGDIRHTPDKPIF. The CDR3 nucleotides are TGTGCCTGTCAGTTACTGGGGGATATACGTCATACTCCCGATAAACCCATCTTT.

This clone was seen only a few times. The chain uses TRDV2 and TRDJ1, with 7 bases that match TRDD3. Trimming took 3 bases from V and 0 from J; bases not matched to a gene: 18. CDR3 length: 19 residues. Germline V gene lookup returns CDR1 GEAIGNYY and CDR2 EKD. The CDR3 protein is CACDPVSAGWGKYTDKLIF. The CDR3 nucleotides are TGTGCCTGTGACCCCGTTTCCGCCGGGTGGGGGAAGTACACCGATAAACTCATCTTT.

This clone was found a few times. The chain carries TRDV2 and TRDJ1; 7 bases map to TRDD3. Germline V gene data show CDR1 as GEAIGNYY and CDR2 as EKD. After removal of 3 bases from V and 0 bases from J, the junction contained 9 bases not matched to a gene. CDR3 length equals 16 residues. The CDR3 region has the DNA TGTGCCTGTGACCCACTGGGGACTCCGTACACCGATAAACTCATCTTT. This sequence encodes CACDPLGTPYTDKLIF.

The chain has TRDV2 and TRDJ1; TRDD3 aligns across 9 bases. The J gene was missing in TCRdb and was found by matching the end of the DNA to germline. This CDR3 has 17 residues. Germline CDR1 GEAIGNYY, CDR2 EKD. Germline trimming cut 3 bases from V and 0 bases from J; bases unmatched to any gene: 10. This CDR3 reads CACDGLEAGGYTDKLIF. CDR3 nucleotide sequence: TGTGCCTGTGACGGCCTGGAGGCTGGGGGATACACCGATAAACTCATCTTT.

Within the sample, this clone is medium-sized. The sample holds other DNA sequences that translate to the same CDR3. The chain combines TRDV2 with TRDJ1; a possible D gene is TRDD3 (6 bases). CDR3 size: 15 residues. The germline gives CDR1 GEAIGNYY, CDR2 EKD. V was shortened by 0 bases and J by 2 bases, with 12 bases between the two germline ends. The CDR3 coding sequence is TGTGCCTGTGACACCGTCGGGGGAAAGACCGATAAACTCATCTTT. It is translated as CACDTVGGKTDKLIF.

The CDR3 spells CACDTVDPRADTDKLIF. CDR3 nucleotides: TGTGCCTGTGACACCGTTGATCCAAGGGCGGACACCGATAAACTCATCTTT. V gene TRDV2 combines with J gene TRDJ1; D not resolved. Germline assignment: CDR1 GEAIGNYY and CDR2 EKD. V lost 0 bases and J 0 bases, leaving 16 bases between the germline ends. The CDR3 consists of 17 residues.

The chain recombines TRDV2 with TRDJ1; the match to TRDD3 covers 13 bases. The J gene was not available in TCRdb and was assigned here by matching the DNA to germline segments. This CDR3 contains 19 residues. CDR1 and CDR2 (germline): GEAIGNYY, EKD. V shed 4 bases and J 3 bases; nucleotides not matched to a gene: 16. The DNA for the CDR3 is TGTGCCTGTGATACCGTCGGGCCTAGTACTGGGGGATACGCCGATAAACTCATCTTT. It yields the protein CACDTVGPSTGGYADKLIF.

This clone was counted between two and nine times. The chain is built from TRDV2 and TRDJ1, with 7 bases identical to TRDD3. Trimming cost V 5 bases and J 0 bases; bases outside gene matches: 8. The CDR3 sequence is 15 residues long. The germline CDR1 and CDR2 sequences are GEAIGNYY and EKD. The CDR3 sequence is CACGEMGENTDKLIF. CDR3 in DNA: TGTGCCTGTGGCGAGATGGGGGAGAACACCGATAAACTCATCTTT.

The V call is TRDV2, the J call TRDJ1, with D tentatively TRDD3 (5 bases). Germline-derived CDR1 and CDR2 are GEAIGNYY and EKD. The CDR3 runs 15 residues. Trimming pared 0 bases from V and 5 bases from J, leaving 15 bases between. The chain's CDR3 is CACDTLGGTQDKLIF. CDR3 nucleotide sequence: TGTGCCTGTGACACCCTGGGAGGTACACAGGATAAACTCATCTTT.

This clone was detected only a few times. The chain has TRDV2 and TRDJ1; D remains unclear. Trimming shortened V by 0 bases and J by 2 bases, and 9 bases separated the two germline ends. Germline V lookup: CDR1 GEAIGNYY, CDR2 EKD. The CDR3 length is 14 residues. The CDR3 DNA sequence: TGTGCCTGTGACACCGTGACACGTACCGATAAACTCATCTTT. It translates to CACDTVTRTDKLIF.

Sample share makes this clone medium-sized. Other DNA sequences in the same sample also yield this CDR3. The gene calls are TRDV2 and TRDJ1, with 7 positions matching TRDD3. This CDR3 spans 15 amino acids. Germline V gene data show CDR1 as GEAIGNYY and CDR2 as EKD. Trimming took 0 bases from V and 3 from J; bases not matched to a gene: 6. CDR3 DNA: TGTGCCTGTGACACCGTCGGGGGATCTGCCGATAAACTCATCTTT. Translating gives CACDTVGGSADKLIF.

Only a few counts were recorded for this clone. The chain has TRDV2 and TRDJ1; a weak D match, TRDD3 (6 bases). The germline gives CDR1 GEAIGNYY, CDR2 EKD. This CDR3 has 17 residues. Deletions cut 1 base from V and 3 bases from J, with 20 bases between. The CDR3 sequence: CACDTLDTALQADKLIF. As DNA, the CDR3 is TGTGCCTGTGACACACTCGATACGGCGCTTCAGGCCGATAAACTCATCTTT.

The rearrangement links TRDV2 to TRDJ1; D uncertain. CDR1 GEAIGNYY and CDR2 EKD come from the germline V gene. The CDR3 totals 15 residues. The ends were cut back, 2 bases at V and 0 bases at J, with 12 bases in the middle. The CDR3 nucleotides are TGTGCCTGTGACAGACTAGGCGACCACACCGATAAACTCATCTTT. Its translation is CACDRLGDHTDKLIF.

The chain employs TRDV2 and TRDJ1, with 13 bases matching TRDD3. The CDR3 is made up of 18 amino acids. V lost 2 bases, J lost 1 base, and 9 bases stayed unmatched. Germline CDR1 and CDR2: GEAIGNYY and EKD. DNA of the CDR3: TGTGCCTGTGACAGTTTACTGGGGGATACGCAGGGCACCGATAAACTCATCTTT. Encoded protein: CACDSLLGDTQGTDKLIF.

A word on this clone: Germline is not matched at one junction end, which may reflect a read error. The chain joins TRDV2 to TRDJ1; D is possibly TRDD3 (6 bases). This CDR3 comprises 14 residues. The germline V gene has CDR1 GEAIGNYY and CDR2 EKD. CDR3 region: CACDRLGNTDELIF. The CDR3 DNA follows: TGTGCCTGTGACCGGCTGGGGAACACCGATGAACTCATCTTT.